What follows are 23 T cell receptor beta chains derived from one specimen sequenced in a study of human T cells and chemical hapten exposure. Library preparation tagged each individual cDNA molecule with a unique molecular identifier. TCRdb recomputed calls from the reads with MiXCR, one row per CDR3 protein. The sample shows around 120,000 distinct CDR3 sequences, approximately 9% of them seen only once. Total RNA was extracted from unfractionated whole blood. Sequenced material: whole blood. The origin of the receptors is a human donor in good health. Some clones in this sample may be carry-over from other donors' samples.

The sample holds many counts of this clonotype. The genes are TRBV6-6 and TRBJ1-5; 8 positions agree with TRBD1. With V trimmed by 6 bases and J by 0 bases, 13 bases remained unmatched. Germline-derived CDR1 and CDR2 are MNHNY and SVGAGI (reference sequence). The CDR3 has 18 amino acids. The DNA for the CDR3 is TGTGCCAGCAGCCCCAATCCGGGACAGGATTATAGCAATCAGCCCCAGCATTTT. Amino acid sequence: CASSPNPGQDYSNQPQHF.

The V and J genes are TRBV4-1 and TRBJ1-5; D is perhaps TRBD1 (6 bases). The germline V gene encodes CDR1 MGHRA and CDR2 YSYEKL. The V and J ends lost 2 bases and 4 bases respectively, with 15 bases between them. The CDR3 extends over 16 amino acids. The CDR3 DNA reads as TGCGCCAGCAGCCAACCTGATATGGGGGCTAATCAGCCCCAGCATTTT. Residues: CASSQPDMGANQPQHF.

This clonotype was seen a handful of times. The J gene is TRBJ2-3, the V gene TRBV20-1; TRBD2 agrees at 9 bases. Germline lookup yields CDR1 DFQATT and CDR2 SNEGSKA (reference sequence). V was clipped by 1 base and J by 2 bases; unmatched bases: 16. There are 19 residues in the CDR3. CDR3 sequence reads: CSARARKRGVPGPTDTQYF. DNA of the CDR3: TGCAGTGCTAGAGCGAGGAAGCGGGGGGTTCCGGGGCCCACAGATACGCAGTATTTT.

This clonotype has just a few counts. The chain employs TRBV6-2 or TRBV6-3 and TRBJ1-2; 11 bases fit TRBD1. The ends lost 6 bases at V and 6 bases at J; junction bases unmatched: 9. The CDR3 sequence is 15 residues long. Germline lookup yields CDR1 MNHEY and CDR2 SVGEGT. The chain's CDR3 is CASRSEDRGHDGYTF. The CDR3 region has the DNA TGTGCCAGCAGATCTGAGGACAGGGGGCACGATGGCTACACCTTC.

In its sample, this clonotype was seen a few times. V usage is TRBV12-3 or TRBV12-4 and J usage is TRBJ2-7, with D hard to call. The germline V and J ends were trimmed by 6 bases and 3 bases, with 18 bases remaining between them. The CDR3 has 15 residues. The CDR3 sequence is CASSPSLGSRYEQYF. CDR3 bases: TGTGCCAGCAGCCCGAGCCTCGGAAGTCGCTACGAGCAGTACTTC.

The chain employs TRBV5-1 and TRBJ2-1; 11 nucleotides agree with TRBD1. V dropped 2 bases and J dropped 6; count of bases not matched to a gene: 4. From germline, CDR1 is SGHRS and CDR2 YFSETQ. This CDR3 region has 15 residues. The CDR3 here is CASSFRDRGVNEQFF. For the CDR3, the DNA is TGCGCCAGCAGCTTCCGGGACAGGGGGGTCAATGAGCAGTTCTTC.

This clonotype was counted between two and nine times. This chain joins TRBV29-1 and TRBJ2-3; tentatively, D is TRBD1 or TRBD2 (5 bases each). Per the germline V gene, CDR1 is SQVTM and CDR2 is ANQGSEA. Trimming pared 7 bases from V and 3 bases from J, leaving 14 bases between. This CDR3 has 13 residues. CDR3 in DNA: TGCAGCGCCTCACCGGGGCGGACAGATACGCAGTATTTT. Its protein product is CSASPGRTDTQYF.

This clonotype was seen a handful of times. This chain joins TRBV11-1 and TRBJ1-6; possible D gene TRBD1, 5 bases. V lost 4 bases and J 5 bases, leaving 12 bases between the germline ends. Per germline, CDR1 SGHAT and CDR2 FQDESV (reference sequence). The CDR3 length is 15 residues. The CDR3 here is CASSSGLGDNSPLHF. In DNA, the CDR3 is TGTGCCAGCAGCTCGGGACTAGGCGATAATTCACCCCTCCACTTT.

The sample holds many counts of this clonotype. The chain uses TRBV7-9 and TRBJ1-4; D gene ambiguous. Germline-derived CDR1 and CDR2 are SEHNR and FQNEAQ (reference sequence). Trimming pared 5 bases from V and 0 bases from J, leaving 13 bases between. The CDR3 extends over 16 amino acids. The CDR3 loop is CASSNYPGTTNEKLFF. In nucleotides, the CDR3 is TGTGCCAGCAGCAATTACCCCGGGACAACTAATGAAAAACTGTTTTTT.

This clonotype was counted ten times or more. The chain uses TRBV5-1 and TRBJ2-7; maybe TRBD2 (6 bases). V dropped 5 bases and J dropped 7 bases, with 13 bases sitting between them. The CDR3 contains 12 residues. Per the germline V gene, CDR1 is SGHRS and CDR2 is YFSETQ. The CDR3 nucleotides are TGCGCCAGCAGTGGAGGGGCGTGGGAGCAGTACTTC. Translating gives CASSGGAWEQYF.

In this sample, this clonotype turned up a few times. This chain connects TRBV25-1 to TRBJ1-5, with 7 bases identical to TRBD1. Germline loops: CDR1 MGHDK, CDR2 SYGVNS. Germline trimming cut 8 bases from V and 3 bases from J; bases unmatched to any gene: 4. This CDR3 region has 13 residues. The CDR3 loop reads CASQGQTNQPQHF. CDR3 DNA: TGTGCCAGCCAGGGACAGACCAATCAGCCCCAGCATTTT.

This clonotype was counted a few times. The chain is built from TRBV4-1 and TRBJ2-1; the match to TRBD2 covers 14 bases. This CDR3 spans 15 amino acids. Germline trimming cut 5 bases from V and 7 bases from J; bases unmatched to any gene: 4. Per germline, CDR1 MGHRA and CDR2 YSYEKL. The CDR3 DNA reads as TGCGCCAGCAGCGGGGGACTAGCGGGAGTTAATGAGCAGTTCTTC. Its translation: CASSGGLAGVNEQFF.

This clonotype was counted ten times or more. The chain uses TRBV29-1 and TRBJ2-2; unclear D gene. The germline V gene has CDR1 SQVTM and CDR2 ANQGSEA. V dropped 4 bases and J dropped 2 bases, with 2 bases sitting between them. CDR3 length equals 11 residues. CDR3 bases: TGCAGCGTTGGTAACACCGGGGAGCTGTTTTTT. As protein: CSVGNTGELFF.

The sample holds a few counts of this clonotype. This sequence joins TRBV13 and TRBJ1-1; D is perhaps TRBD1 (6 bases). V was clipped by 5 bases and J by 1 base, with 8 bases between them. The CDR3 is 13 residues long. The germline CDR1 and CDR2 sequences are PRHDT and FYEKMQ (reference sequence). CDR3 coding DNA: TGTGCCAGCAGCCGCAGGGGGAACACTGAAGCTTTCTTT. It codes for CASSRRGNTEAFF.

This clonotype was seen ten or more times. As DNA, the CDR3 is TGTGCCAGCAGCCTACGCTCCCGGGACAGGGGGCAGGGCGAGCAGTACTTC. It is translated as CASSLRSRDRGQGEQYF. V and J are TRBV7-6 and TRBJ2-7; 12 bases are shared with TRBD1. In germline, CDR1 is SGHVS, CDR2 FNYEAQ. CDR3 length equals 17 residues. V shed 5 bases, J shed 6 bases, and the junction held 14 bases outside the gene matches.

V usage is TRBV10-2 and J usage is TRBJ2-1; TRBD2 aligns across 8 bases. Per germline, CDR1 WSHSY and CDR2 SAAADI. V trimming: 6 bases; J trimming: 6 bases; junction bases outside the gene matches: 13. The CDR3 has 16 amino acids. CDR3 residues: CASSAGTRFGGNEQFF. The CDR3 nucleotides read TGCGCCAGCAGCGCCGGGACTAGGTTTGGAGGCAATGAGCAGTTCTTC.

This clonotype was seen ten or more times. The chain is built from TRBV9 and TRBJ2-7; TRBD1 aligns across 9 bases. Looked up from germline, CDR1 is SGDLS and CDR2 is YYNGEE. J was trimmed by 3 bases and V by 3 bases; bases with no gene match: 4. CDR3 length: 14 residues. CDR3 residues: CASSGRQGGYEQYF. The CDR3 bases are TGTGCCAGCAGCGGAAGACAGGGGGGCTACGAGCAGTACTTC.

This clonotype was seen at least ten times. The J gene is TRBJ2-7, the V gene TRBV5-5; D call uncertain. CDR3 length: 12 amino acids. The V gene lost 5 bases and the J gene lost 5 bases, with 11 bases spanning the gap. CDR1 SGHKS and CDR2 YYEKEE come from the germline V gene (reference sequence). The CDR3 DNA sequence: TGTGCCAGCAGTACTCACAGAGACGAGCAGTACTTC. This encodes CASSTHRDEQYF.

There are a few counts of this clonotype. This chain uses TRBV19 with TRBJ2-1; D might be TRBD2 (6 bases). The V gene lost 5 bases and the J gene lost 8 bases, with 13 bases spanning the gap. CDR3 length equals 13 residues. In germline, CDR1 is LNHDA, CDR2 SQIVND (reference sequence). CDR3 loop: CASSGRGAHEQFF. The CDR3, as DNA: TGTGCCAGTAGTGGCCGCGGGGCGCATGAGCAGTTCTTC.

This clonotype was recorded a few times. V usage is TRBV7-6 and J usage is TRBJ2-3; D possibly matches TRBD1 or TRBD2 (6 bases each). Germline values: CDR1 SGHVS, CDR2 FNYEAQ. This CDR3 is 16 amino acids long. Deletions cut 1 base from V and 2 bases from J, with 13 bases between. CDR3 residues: CASSLGGGGPTDTQYF. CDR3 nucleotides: TGTGCCAGCAGCTTAGGAGGTGGGGGGCCCACAGATACGCAGTATTTT. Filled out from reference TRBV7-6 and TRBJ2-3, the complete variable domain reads GAGVSQSPRYKVTKRGQDVALRCDPISGHVSLYWYRQALGQGPEFLTYFNYEAQQDKSGLPNDRFSAERPEGSISTLTIQRTEQRDSAMYRCASSLGGGGPTDTQYFGPGTRLTVL.

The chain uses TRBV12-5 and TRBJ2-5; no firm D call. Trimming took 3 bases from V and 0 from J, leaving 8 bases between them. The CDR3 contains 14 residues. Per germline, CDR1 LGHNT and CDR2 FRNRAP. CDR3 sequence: CASGLNRNQETQYF. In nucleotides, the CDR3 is TGTGCTAGTGGTTTAAACAGAAACCAAGAGACCCAGTACTTC. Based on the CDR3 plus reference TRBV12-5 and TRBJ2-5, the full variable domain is DARVTQTPRHKVTEMGQEVTMRCQPILGHNTVFWYRQTMMQGLELLAYFRNRAPLDDSGMPKDRFSAEMPDATLATLKIQPSEPRDSAVYFCASGLNRNQETQYFGPGTRLLVL.

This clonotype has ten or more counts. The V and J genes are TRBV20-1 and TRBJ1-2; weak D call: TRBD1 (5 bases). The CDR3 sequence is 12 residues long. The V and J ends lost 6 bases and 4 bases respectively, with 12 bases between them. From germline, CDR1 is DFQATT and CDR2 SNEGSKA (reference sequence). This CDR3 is CSAKTGGYGYTF. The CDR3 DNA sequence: TGCAGTGCAAAGACCGGGGGCTATGGCTACACCTTC.

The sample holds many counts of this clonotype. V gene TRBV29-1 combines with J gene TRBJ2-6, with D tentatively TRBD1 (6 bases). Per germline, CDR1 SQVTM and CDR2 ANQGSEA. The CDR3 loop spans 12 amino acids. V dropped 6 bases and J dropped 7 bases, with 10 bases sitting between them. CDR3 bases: TGCAGCGTCGAGGGGGAAGCCAACGTCCTGACTTTC. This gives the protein CSVEGEANVLTF.